Given below is one T cell receptor beta chain in context. No antigen is known for it. Base qualities were left out, and no much larger clone turns up one base away. This entry is derived from a study of blood T cells in healthy people across ages (dated by TCRdb to the mid-2010s). At the level of the whole study: Template switching captured roughly one uniquely barcoded TCR beta cDNA molecule per two T cells in model experiments. Age-related changes in TCR beta repertoire diversity were measured in the study by deep sequencing normalized with unique cDNA molecular identifiers. Four age groups were formed from the donors: young (average approximately 17 years), middle-aged (approximately 40), aged (around 68) and long-lived (more than 75). To avoid experimental bias, donors of different ages were randomly spread across the sequencing lanes. Two additional independent replicas of 1 million unique cDNA reads from the same blood draw were analyzed for two donors (one aged 18 to 30 and one aged 80 or older).

General study outcomes and caveats: Because profiling used bulk unsorted PBMCs, naive and antigen-experienced compartments could not be compared conclusively. There was a strong correlation between observed TCR beta diversity and the percentage of naive T cells measured by flow cytometry. Observed TCR beta diversity per million T cells fell roughly linearly with age, and a significant reduction was already apparent by age around 40. Because the CMV infection status of the donors was unknown, age-related changes in expanded clonotypes may potentially have been confounded. Estimates of total diversity based on one million sequenced T cells were regarded as lower bounds and as underestimates. Compared with the aged group, more naive CD4+ T cells, fewer expanded clones and increased TCR diversity were shown by the long-lived group, suggesting age selection.

Donors were a few dozen systemically healthy Caucasian individuals from Russia aged roughly 6 to 95 years. Each donor gave ten milliliters of peripheral blood, collected into EDTA-treated Vacutainer tubes. PBMCs were isolated by Ficoll-Paque density-gradient centrifugation, with at least 7 million obtained per sample. Total RNA, at least 6 micrograms per sample, was extracted from PBMCs with Trizol reagent. The percentages of naive CD45RAhigh/CD27high T cells were determined by flow cytometry on a PBMC aliquot from every donor. There are 18 amino acids in the CDR3, from cysteine to phenylalanine inclusive. Kept here is only the CDR3 DNA, which spans 54 bases and is read in frame from base 1. Trimming removed 4 bases from V and 3 bases from J; the gene matches leave 8 bases unexplained. The germline V gene gives CDR1 as KGHSH and CDR2 as LQKENI. Library method: 5' RACE. Sequencing instrument: Illumina HiSeq 2500. The second PCR ran for roughly 7 to 12 cycles and used a J-beta primer mix along with a sample-barcoded 5' primer. A unique molecular identifier was introduced onto each TCR beta cDNA molecule by a template-switch 5' adaptor carrying 12 random nucleotides. Each sample yielded at least 3 million CDR3-containing paired-end reads. First-strand cDNA was synthesized from all RNA with the Mint cDNA synthesis kit, primed by a TRBC-specific oligonucleotide. Following uracil-DNA glycosylase treatment, a first 18-cycle PCR with universal primers M1SS and BC2_uni_R was performed on all cDNA. In the paper's pipeline: Each sample was normalized by randomly selecting 1 million high-quality reads, each carrying a distinct molecular identifier. Instead of being binned into consensus sequences, reads with shared molecular identifiers were discarded. MiTCR, run with a Q25 quality threshold and the strictest error-elimination algorithm, handled CDR3 identification, clonotype clustering and error correction. Lower-bound total TCR beta diversity was estimated with a nonparametric unseen species model using Euler transformation. TCRdb reprocessed the public reads (quality trimming at Q25 with fastp, clone calling with MiXCR) and kept in-frame beta chains. Rows matching on CDR3 protein sequence are summarized as one entry with the most common DNA and genes. TCRdb, not the original authors, processed these V and J calls. The sample table lists about 1.5 million distinct CDR3 sequences, 40% to 45% of them with a count of one. About 4% of the sample goes to the ten largest clones.

The sequenced material came from blood. The rearrangement joined TRBV18 to TRBJ2-2, and 13 junctional nucleotides match TRBD2. This clonotype was sampled from a woman aged 18-29 years in good health. The DNA sequence is given as TGTGCCAGCTCACTCCAGCGACTAGCGGGAGGCGACACCGGGGAGCTGTTTTTT. Its protein product is CASSLQRLAGGDTGELFF. With the rest looked up from the reference TRBV18 and TRBJ2-2 genes rather than sequenced, the full variable domain is NAGVMQNPRHLVRRRGQEARLRCSPMKGHSHVYWYRQLPEEGLKFMVYLQKENIIDESGMPKERFSAEFPKEGPSILRIQQVVRGDSAAYFCASSLQRLAGGDTGELFFGEGSRLTVL.